This T cell receptor beta chain was captured by sequencing in a study of control samples from healthy donors and cancer patients. Measured with immunoSEQ multiplex PCR; TCRdb has only the in-frame clones, and not every one. The data hold about 140,000 clones, with less than 95% observed a single time. This CDR3 comprises 15 residues. V was clipped by 7 bases and J by 1 base, with 16 bases between them. Germline loops: CDR1 LNHDA, CDR2 SQIVND (reference sequence). Sequenced input: blood. The chain joins TRBV19 to TRBJ1-1; tentatively, D is TRBD1 (5 bases). The TCR sequence derives from a man younger than 30 in good health. CDR3: CASTLGRTQNTEAFF. CDR3 in DNA: TGTGCCAGTACCCTGGGACGGACCCAGAACACTGAAGCTTTCTTT.